The 15 T cell receptor beta chains below were found in one sample sequenced in a study of CD8 T cells in ankylosing spondylitis. Each CDR3 protein is one row after TCRdb ran MiXCR on the 5' RACE reads. The sample yields more than 300,000 distinct CDR3 sequences, around a tenth seen once. Sequenced material: blood, either unsorted or a sorted T cell fraction (not recorded which). Receptors originate from a female donor with ankylosing spondylitis or in good health (not recorded which).

The V and J genes are TRBV20-1 and TRBJ2-2; 10 bases agree with TRBD2. The CDR3 has 14 residues. CDR1 is DFQATT, CDR2 SNEGSKA, per germline (reference sequence). V dropped 6 bases and J dropped 5; count of bases not matched to a gene: 6. The CDR3 is CSAIAGGSTGELFF. The CDR3 bases are TGCAGTGCGATAGCGGGAGGAAGTACCGGGGAGCTGTTTTTT.

This clonotype was seen repeatedly, ten times or more. The rearrangement links TRBV5-6 to TRBJ1-1; no definite D call. Looked up from germline, CDR1 is SGHDT and CDR2 is YYEEEE. This CDR3 has 16 residues. Trimming removed 4 bases from V and 1 base from J, with 17 bases in between. CDR3 DNA: TGTGCCAGCAGCCTCTCTACATTTTTCCCGAACACTGAAGCTTTCTTT. Its protein product is CASSLSTFFPNTEAFF.

This clonotype was seen at least ten times. The CDR3 protein is CSARDGRGRANEQFF. In nucleotides, the CDR3 is TGCAGTGCTAGAGACGGGCGCGGGAGGGCGAATGAGCAGTTCTTC. The chain uses TRBV20-1 and TRBJ2-1; 9 bases agree with TRBD2. The V segment lost 0 bases and the J segment 7 bases; nucleotides outside the gene matches: 7. Germline values: CDR1 DFQATT, CDR2 SNEGSKA (reference sequence). This CDR3 contains 15 residues.

The sample holds many counts of this clonotype. This rearrangement joins TRBV5-1 to TRBJ1-1; D is perhaps TRBD1 (5 bases). The germline V gene encodes CDR1 SGHRS and CDR2 YFSETQ. The CDR3 runs to 13 residues. V was shortened by 3 bases and J by 3 bases, with 9 bases between the two germline ends. Here the CDR3 DNA reads TGCGCCAGCAGCTCACCGGGGGACACTGAAGCTTTCTTT. Amino acids: CASSSPGDTEAFF.

This clonotype has ten or more counts. The chain recombines TRBV5-5 with TRBJ2-3; D not resolved. This CDR3 has 14 residues. Deletions cut 1 base from V and 1 base from J, with 7 bases between. CDR1 and CDR2 (germline): SGHKS, YYEKEE (reference sequence). The CDR3 protein is CASSLTAGTDTQYF. CDR3 sequence (DNA): TGTGCCAGCAGCTTGACGGCCGGCACAGATACGCAGTATTTT.

This clonotype was seen repeatedly, ten times or more. This rearrangement joins TRBV12-3 or TRBV12-4 to TRBJ2-1, with D unclear. Deletions cut 3 bases from V and 1 base from J, with 7 bases between. The CDR3 runs 14 residues. In nucleotides, the CDR3 is TGTGCCAGCAGTTTTCTCCTTTCCTACAATGAGCAGTTCTTC. Its protein product is CASSFLLSYNEQFF.

This clonotype was seen ten or more times. The CDR3 loop is CASSKGIGQPQHF. CDR3 DNA: TGTGCCAGCAGTAAGGGTATTGGTCAGCCCCAGCATTTT. The chain has TRBV6-1 and TRBJ1-5, with D uncertain. Germline loops: CDR1 MNHNS, CDR2 SASEGT. The V and J ends lost 5 bases and 6 bases respectively, with 11 bases between them. The CDR3 loop spans 13 amino acids.

The rearrangement links TRBV7-8 to TRBJ2-1; 9 bases are a match to TRBD2. This CDR3 is built from 15 residues. The V and J ends lost 1 base and 8 bases, in that order; junction bases with no gene match: 6. In germline, CDR1 is SGHVS, CDR2 FQNEAQ. The DNA of the CDR3 is TGTGCCAGCAGCTTAGTCGGGACTAGCTTCGATGAGCAGTTCTTC. Protein product: CASSLVGTSFDEQFF.

This clonotype has a count of ten or more. The junction differs from germline at one of its ends, possibly a read error. The chain employs TRBV6-5 and TRBJ2-2; maybe TRBD1 (5 bases). In germline, CDR1 is MNHEY, CDR2 SVGAGI. The CDR3 runs to 15 residues. CDR3 loop: CASNYRTDTSGELFF. The CDR3 DNA is TGTGCCAGCAATTACCGGACGGACACGTCCGGGGAGCTGTTTTTT.

The sample holds many counts of this clonotype. V gene TRBV4-1 combines with J gene TRBJ1-1, with D unclear. Trimming stripped 0 bases from V and 0 bases from J, with 11 bases between. Germline V gene sequence: CDR1 MGHRA, CDR2 YSYEKL. The CDR3 runs to 16 residues. As DNA, the CDR3 is TGCGCCAGCAGCCAAGATGGGGAACATTTGAACACTGAAGCTTTCTTT. Its protein product is CASSQDGEHLNTEAFF.

The V gene is TRBV3-1, the J gene TRBJ1-1; a possible D gene is TRBD1 (6 bases). CDR3 length: 15 residues. Per the germline V gene, CDR1 is LGHDT and CDR2 is YNNKEL (reference sequence). V was cut by 1 base and J by 0 bases, with 9 bases left in between. The CDR3 DNA reads as TGTGCCAGCAGCCAAGGAGGACAGATGAACACTGAAGCTTTCTTT. Encoded protein: CASSQGGQMNTEAFF.

This clonotype was recorded a few times. This chain uses TRBV12-3 or TRBV12-4 with TRBJ2-3; perhaps TRBD2 as D (6 bases). The CDR3 extends over 13 amino acids. V gave up 6 bases and J gave up 4 bases, with 11 bases separating them. For the CDR3, the DNA is TGTGCCAGCAGCAGGGACTGGGCAGATACGCAGTATTTT. This gives the protein CASSRDWADTQYF.

This clonotype was picked up many times. This rearrangement joins TRBV5-1 to TRBJ2-3; 7 nucleotides agree with TRBD2. The CDR3 is made up of 12 amino acids. CDR1 SGHRS and CDR2 YFSETQ come from the germline V gene. V lost 4 bases to trimming and J lost 9 bases; unmatched junction nucleotides: 5. CDR3 in amino acids: CASSTTSATQYF. The CDR3 nucleotides are TGCGCCAGCAGCACCACTAGCGCAACGCAGTATTTT.

The chain recombines TRBV4-3 with TRBJ2-5; 8 bases fit TRBD2. V was pared by 0 bases and J by 1 base, with 4 bases of the junction left unmatched. Germline V gene sequence: CDR1 LGHNA, CDR2 YSLEER. This CDR3 is built from 16 residues. DNA of the CDR3: TGCGCCAGCAGCCAAGATCCGGGGGGGGTCCAAGAGACCCAGTACTTC. It is translated as CASSQDPGGVQETQYF.

This clonotype was found many times. J is TRBJ2-5 and V is TRBV6-5, with no clear D. V lost 2 bases and J lost 1, with 8 bases in between. The germline gives CDR1 MNHEY, CDR2 SVGAGI. The CDR3 is 14 amino acids. The CDR3 sequence is CASSYGLFQETQYF. The CDR3 region has the DNA TGTGCCAGCAGTTACGGGCTGTTCCAAGAGACCCAGTACTTC.